This T cell receptor beta chain derives from a study of blood T cells in healthy people across ages. The study recruited healthy Caucasian donors from Russia who were aged about 6 to 95. Primed by a sample-barcoded 5' primer and a J-beta primer mix, a second PCR proceeded for about 7 to 12 cycles. TCRdb re-called the 5' RACE reads through MiXCR, storing one row per CDR3 protein. The sample yields 750,000 or so distinct CDR3 sequences, around 25% seen once. Trimming left V 8 bases short and J 3 bases short, with 14 bases between. This CDR3 has 14 residues. These data are also associated with another study on T cells of mothers and their children. Turning to that study: For each mother, over 8 million TCR beta CDR3 reads were obtained, and for each child, 2.5 million to 3 million.

The receptor was isolated from a boy between 10 and 17 years old in good health. Source material: blood. This rearrangement joins TRBV12-3 or TRBV12-4 to TRBJ2-1; weak D call: TRBD2 (5 bases). CDR3 DNA: TGTGCCAGCGCCCTTCGGGATGTCTACAATGAGCAGTTCTTC. The encoded protein is CASALRDVYNEQFF.